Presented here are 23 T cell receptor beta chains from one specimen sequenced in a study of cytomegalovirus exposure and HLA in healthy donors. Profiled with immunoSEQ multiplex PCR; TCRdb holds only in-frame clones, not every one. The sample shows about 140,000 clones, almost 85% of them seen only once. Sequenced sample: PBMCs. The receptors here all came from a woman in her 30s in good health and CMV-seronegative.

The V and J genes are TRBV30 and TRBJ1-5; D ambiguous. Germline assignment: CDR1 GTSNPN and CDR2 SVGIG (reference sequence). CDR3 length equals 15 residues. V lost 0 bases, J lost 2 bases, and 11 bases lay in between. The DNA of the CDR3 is TGTGCCTGGAGTGTACGGGGATCGGGCAATCAGCCCCAGCATTTT. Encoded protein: CAWSVRGSGNQPQHF.

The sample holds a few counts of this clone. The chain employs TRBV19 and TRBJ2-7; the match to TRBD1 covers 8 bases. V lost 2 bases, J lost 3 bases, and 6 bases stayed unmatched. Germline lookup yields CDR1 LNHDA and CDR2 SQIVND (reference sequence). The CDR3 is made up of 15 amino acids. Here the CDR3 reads CASSIRSGQGYEQYF. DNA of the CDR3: TGTGCCAGTAGTATAAGATCCGGACAGGGCTACGAGCAGTACTTC.

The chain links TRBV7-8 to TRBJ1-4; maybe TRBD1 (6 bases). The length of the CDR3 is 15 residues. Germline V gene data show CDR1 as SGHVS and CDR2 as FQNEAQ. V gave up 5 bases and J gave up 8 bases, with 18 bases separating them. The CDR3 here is CASSQLLGDNEKLFF. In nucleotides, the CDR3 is TGTGCCAGCAGCCAACTCCTGGGGGACAACGAAAAACTGTTTTTT.

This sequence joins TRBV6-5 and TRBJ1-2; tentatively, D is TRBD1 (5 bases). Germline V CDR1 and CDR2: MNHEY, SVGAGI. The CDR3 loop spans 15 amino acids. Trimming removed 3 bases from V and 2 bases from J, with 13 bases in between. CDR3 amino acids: CASSYSGIRNYGYTF. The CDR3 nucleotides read TGTGCCAGCAGTTATTCAGGGATTAGAAACTATGGCTACACCTTC.

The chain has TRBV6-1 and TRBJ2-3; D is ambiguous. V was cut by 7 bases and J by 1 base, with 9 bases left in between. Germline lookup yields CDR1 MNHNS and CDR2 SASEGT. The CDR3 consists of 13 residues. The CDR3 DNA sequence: TGTGCCAGCAATGGCCAGGGCACAGATACGCAGTATTTT. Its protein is CASNGQGTDTQYF.

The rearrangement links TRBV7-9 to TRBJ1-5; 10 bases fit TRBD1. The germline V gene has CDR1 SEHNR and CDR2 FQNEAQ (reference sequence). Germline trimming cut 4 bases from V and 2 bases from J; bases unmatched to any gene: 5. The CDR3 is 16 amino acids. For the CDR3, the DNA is TGTGCCAGCAGCTCTTCCGGGACAGGGGGCAATCAGCCCCAGCATTTT. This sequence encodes CASSSSGTGGNQPQHF.

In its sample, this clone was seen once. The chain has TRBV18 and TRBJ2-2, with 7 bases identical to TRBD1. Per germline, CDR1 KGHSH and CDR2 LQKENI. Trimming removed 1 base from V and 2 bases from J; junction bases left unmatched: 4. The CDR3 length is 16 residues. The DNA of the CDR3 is TGTGCCAGCTCACCACAGGGGACAGCTAACACCGGGGAGCTGTTTTTT. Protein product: CASSPQGTANTGELFF. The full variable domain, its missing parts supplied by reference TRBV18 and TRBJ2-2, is NAGVMQNPRHLVRRRGQEARLRCSPMKGHSHVYWYRQLPEEGLKFMVYLQKENIIDESGMPKERFSAEFPKEGPSILRIQQVVRGDSAAYFCASSPQGTANTGELFFGEGSRLTVL.

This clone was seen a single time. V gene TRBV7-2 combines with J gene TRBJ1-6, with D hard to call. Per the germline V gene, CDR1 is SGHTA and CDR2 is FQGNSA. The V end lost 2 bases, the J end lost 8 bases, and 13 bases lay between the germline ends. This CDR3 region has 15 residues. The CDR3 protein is CASSLNRGMDSPLHF. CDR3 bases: TGTGCCAGCAGCTTAAATCGGGGTATGGATTCACCCCTCCACTTT.

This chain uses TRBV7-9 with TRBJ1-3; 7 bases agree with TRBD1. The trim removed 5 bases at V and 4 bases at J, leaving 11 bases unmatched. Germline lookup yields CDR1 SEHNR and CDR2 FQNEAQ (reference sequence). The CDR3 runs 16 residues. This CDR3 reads CASSRRNRGRGNTIYF. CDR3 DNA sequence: TGTGCCAGCAGCCGAAGAAACAGGGGAAGGGGAAACACCATATATTTT. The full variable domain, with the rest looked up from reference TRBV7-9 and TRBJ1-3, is DTGVSQNPRHKITKRGQNVTFRCDPISEHNRLYWYRQTLGQGPEFLTYFQNEAQLEKSRLLSDRFSAERPKGSFSTLEIQRTEQGDSAMYLCASSRRNRGRGNTIYFGEGSWLTVV.

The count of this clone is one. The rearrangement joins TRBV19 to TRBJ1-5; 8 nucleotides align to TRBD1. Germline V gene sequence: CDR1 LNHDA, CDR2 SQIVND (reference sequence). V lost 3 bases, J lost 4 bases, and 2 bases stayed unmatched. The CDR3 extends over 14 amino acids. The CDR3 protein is CASSIHRGNQPQHF. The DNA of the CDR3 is TGTGCCAGTAGTATTCACAGGGGGAATCAGCCCCAGCATTTT.

CDR3 loop: CASSPPLAGGSDTQYF. In DNA form, the CDR3 reads TGTGCCAGCTCACCACCTCTAGCGGGGGGCTCAGATACGCAGTATTTT. This sequence joins TRBV18 and TRBJ2-3; TRBD2 matches at 11 bases. This CDR3 has 16 amino acids. J was trimmed by 4 bases and V by 0 bases; bases with no gene match: 3. Per the germline V gene, CDR1 is KGHSH and CDR2 is LQKENI.

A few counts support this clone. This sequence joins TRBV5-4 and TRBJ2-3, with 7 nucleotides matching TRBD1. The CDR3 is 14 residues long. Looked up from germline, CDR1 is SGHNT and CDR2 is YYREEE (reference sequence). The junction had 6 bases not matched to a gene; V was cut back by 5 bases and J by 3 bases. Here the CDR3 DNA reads TGTGCCAGCAGACAGGGACAGAGAACAGATACGCAGTATTTT. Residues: CASRQGQRTDTQYF.

The CDR3: CASRRGQGIGSIGELFF. CDR3 nucleotides: TGTGCCAGCAGGCGTGGACAGGGGATTGGGTCAATCGGGGAGCTGTTTTTT. The J gene is TRBJ2-2, the V gene TRBV5-4, with 9 bases identical to TRBD1. The CDR3 is 17 residues long. Germline loops: CDR1 SGHNT, CDR2 YYREEE (reference sequence). V lost 5 bases, J lost 7 bases, and 15 bases stayed unmatched. Using reference TRBV5-4 and TRBJ2-2 for the parts outside the CDR3, the full variable domain is ETGVTQSPTHLIKTRGQQVTLRCSSQSGHNTVSWYQQALGQGPQFIFQYYREEENGRGNFPPRFSGLQFPNYSSELNVNALELDDSALYLCASRRGQGIGSIGELFFGEGSRLTVL.

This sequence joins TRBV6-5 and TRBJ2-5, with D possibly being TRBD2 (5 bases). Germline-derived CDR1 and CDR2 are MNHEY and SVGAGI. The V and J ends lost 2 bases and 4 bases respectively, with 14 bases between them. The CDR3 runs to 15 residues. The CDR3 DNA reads TGTGCCAGCAGTTACGGCGCGGGTACGATAGAGACCCAGTACTTC. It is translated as CASSYGAGTIETQYF.

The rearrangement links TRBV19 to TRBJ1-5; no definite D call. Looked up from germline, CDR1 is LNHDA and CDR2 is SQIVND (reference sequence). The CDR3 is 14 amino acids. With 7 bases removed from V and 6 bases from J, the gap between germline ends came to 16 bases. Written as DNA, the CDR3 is TGTGCCAGTACGAGACAAACCGGGAGTCAGCCCCAGCATTTT. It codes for CASTRQTGSQPQHF. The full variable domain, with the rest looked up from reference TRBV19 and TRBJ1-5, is DGGITQSPKYLFRKEGQNVTLSCEQNLNHDAMYWYRQDPGQGLRLIYYSQIVNDFQKGDIAEGYSVSREKKESFPLTVTSAQKNPTAFYLCASTRQTGSQPQHFGDGTRLSIL.

The CDR3: CASSFLGSNEKLFF. In DNA, the CDR3 is TGTGCCAGCAGCTTTCTAGGCAGTAATGAAAAACTGTTTTTT. The V gene is TRBV7-2, the J gene TRBJ1-4; D call uncertain. CDR3 length equals 14 residues. CDR1 SGHTA and CDR2 FQGNSA come from the germline V gene. V was shortened by 3 bases and J by 4 bases, with 9 bases between the two germline ends.

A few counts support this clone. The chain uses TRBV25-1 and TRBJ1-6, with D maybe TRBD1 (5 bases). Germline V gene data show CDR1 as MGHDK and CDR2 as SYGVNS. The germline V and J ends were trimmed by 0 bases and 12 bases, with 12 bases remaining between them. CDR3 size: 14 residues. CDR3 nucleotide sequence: TGTGCCAGCAGTGAATATAAGGGGCTAGAACCCCTCCACTTT. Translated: CASSEYKGLEPLHF.

CDR3 nucleotides: TGCGCCAGCAGCCAAGAGCAGGGGGTCTACTATAATTCACCCCTCCACTTT. The encoded protein is CASSQEQGVYYNSPLHF. V usage is TRBV4-3 and J usage is TRBJ1-6; 7 bases fit TRBD1. This CDR3 spans 17 amino acids. Per the germline V gene, CDR1 is LGHNA and CDR2 is YSLEER. V lost 0 bases and J lost 3; bases outside the gene matches: 5.

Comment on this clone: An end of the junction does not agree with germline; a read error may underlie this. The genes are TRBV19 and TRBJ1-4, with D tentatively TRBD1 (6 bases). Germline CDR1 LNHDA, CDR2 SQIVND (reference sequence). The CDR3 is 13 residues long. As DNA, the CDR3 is TGTGCCAGTAGTATAGATCTTGGGGGCGCGAGTTGGTTT. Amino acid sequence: CASSIDLGGASWF. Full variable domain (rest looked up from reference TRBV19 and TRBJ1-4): DGGITQSPKYLFRKEGQNVTLSCEQNLNHDAMYWYRQDPGQGLRLIYYSQIVNDFQKGDIAEGYSVSREKKESFPLTVTSAQKNPTAFYLCASSIDLGGASWFGSGTQLSVL.

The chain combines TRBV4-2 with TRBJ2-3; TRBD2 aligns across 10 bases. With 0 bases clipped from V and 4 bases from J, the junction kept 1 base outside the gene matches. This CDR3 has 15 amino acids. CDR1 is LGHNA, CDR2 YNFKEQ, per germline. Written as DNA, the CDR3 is TGTGCCAGCAGCCAAGAAGCGGGGGGGCCAGATACGCAGTATTTT. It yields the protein CASSQEAGGPDTQYF.

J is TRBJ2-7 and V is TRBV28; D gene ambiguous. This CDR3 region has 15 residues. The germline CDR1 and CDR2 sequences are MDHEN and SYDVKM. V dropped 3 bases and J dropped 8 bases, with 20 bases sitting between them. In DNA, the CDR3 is TGTGCCAGCAGTTTGTCGGTTTTACGTACGATCAAGCAGTACTTC. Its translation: CASSLSVLRTIKQYF.

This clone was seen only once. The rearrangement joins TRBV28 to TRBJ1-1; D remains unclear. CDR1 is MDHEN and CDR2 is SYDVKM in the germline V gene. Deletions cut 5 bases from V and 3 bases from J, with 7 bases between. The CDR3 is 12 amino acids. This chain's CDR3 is CASSQTYTEAFF. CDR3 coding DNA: TGTGCCAGCAGTCAAACTTACACTGAAGCTTTCTTT.

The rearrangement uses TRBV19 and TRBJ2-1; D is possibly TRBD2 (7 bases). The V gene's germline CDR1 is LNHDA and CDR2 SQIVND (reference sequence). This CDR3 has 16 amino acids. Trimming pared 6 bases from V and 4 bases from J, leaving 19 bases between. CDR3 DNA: TGTGCCAGTAGCACTAGGGGGGGGGCCGGGTACAATGAGCAGTTCTTC. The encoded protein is CASSTRGGAGYNEQFF.